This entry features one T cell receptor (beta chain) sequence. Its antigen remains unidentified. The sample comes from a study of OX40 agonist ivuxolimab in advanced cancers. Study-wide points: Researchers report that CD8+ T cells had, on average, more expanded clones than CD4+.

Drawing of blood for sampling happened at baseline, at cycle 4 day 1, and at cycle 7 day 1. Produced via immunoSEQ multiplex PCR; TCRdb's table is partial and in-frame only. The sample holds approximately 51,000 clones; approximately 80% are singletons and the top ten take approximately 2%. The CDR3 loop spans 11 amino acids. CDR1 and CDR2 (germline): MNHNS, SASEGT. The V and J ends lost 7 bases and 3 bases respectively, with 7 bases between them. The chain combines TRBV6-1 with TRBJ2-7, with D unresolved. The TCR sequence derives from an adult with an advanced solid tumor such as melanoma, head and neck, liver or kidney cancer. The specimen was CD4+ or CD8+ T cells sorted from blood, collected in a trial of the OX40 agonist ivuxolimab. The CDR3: CASKGVYEQYF. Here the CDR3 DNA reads TGTGCCAGCAAAGGAGTCTACGAGCAGTACTTC.